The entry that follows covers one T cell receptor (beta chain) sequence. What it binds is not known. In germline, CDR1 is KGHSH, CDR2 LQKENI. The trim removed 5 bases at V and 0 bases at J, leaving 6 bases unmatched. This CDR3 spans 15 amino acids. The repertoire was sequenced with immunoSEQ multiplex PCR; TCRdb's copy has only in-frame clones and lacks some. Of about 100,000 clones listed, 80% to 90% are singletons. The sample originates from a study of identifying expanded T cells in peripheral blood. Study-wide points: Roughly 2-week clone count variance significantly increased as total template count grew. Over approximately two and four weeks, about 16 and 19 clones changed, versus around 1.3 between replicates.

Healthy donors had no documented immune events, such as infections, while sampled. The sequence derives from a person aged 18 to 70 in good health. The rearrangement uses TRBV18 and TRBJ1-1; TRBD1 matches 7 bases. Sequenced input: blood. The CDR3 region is CASSSGQIMNTEAFF. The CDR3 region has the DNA TGTGCCAGCTCATCGGGACAGATTATGAACACTGAAGCTTTCTTT. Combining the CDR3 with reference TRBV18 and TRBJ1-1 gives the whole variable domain NAGVMQNPRHLVRRRGQEARLRCSPMKGHSHVYWYRQLPEEGLKFMVYLQKENIIDESGMPKERFSAEFPKEGPSILRIQQVVRGDSAAYFCASSSGQIMNTEAFFGQGTRLTVV.